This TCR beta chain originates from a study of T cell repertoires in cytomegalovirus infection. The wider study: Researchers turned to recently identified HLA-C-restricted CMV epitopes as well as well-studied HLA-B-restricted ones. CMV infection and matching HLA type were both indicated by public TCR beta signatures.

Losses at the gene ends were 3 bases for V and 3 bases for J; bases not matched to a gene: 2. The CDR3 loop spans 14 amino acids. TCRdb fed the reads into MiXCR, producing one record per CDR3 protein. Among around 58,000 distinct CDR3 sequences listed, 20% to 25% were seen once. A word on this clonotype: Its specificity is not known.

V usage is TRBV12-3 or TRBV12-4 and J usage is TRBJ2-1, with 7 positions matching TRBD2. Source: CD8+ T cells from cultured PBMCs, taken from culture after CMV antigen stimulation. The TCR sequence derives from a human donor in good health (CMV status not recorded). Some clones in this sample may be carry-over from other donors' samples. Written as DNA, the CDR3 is TGTGCCAGCAGTTTCGGGGGGATCTACAATGAGCAGTTCTTC. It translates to CASSFGGIYNEQFF.